A single TCR beta chain is shown here with its context. For each subset, genomic DNA was distributed in equal portions over several immunoSEQ plates. The assay was immunoSEQ multiplex PCR, and TCRdb's table has in-frame clones only and misses some. The profile shows about 1 million clones, around 74% of them singletons. This CDR3 has 16 residues. With V trimmed by 5 bases and J by 1 base, 5 bases remained unmatched. Germline assignment: CDR1 SGHTA and CDR2 FQGNSA. This specimen belongs to a study of shared clonotypes between healthy human individuals. The chain carries TRBV7-2 and TRBJ2-7; 13 positions agree with TRBD2. This TCR derives from a man between 18 and 35 years old in good health. Sequencing was performed on memory CD4+ T cells sorted from blood. This sample's subset: CD45RA-negative fraction. The CDR3 spells CASSRRTSGGSYEQYF. The CDR3 coding sequence is TGTGCCAGCAGCCGCAGGACTAGCGGGGGTTCCTACGAGCAGTACTTC.